The entry below gives a single TCR beta chain sequence along with its context. Antigen unknown. One entry per CDR3 protein, called by TCRdb with MiXCR from the RT-PCR reads. Of hundreds of thousands of distinct CDR3 sequences listed, 16% are singletons. This CDR3 has 14 residues. CDR1 DFQATT and CDR2 SNEGSKA come from the germline V gene (reference sequence). V lost 6 bases and J lost 2, with 16 bases in between. This entry comes from a study of response to subunit inactivated influenza vaccine. Study conclusions and caveats: Authors suggested seasonal influenza vaccinations each recruit few new T cells.

The sequence derives from a man in his fifties or sixties who received an inactivated influenza vaccine. The chain joins TRBV20-1 to TRBJ1-1; D is undetermined. The input for sequencing was CD4+ T cells sorted from PBMCs, taken 23 months after vaccination. The CDR3 is CSALPTESNTEAFF. The CDR3 DNA reads TGCAGTGCCCTCCCGACCGAATCCAACACTGAAGCTTTCTTT.